The 20 T cell receptor beta chains presented below share a single source sample, sequenced in a study of blood T cell repertoires in COVID-19. Measured with immunoSEQ multiplex PCR; TCRdb has only the in-frame clones, and not every one. The sample records roughly 190,000 clones, roughly 82% being singletons. The specimen sequenced was peripheral blood. The receptors originated from a woman aged 55 to 70 with COVID-19, enrolled during active disease.

J is TRBJ2-5 and V is TRBV11-2, with 13 bases identical to TRBD2. V gave up 3 bases and J gave up 1 base; unmatched junction bases: 5. The CDR3 totals 17 residues. Germline lookup yields CDR1 SGHAT and CDR2 FQNNGV. CDR3 DNA: TGTGCCAGCAGCTTTCGGACTAGCGGGGGCCTCCAAGAGACCCAGTACTTC. It encodes CASSFRTSGGLQETQYF.

This rearrangement joins TRBV6-5 to TRBJ1-4; D might be TRBD1 (5 bases). V lost 7 bases, J lost 0 bases, and 12 bases lay in between. Germline V lookup: CDR1 MNHEY, CDR2 SVGAGI. This CDR3 contains 15 residues. CDR3 DNA: TGTGCCAGCATCTCGGGGGTTGCAACTAATGAAAAACTGTTTTTT. It specifies CASISGVATNEKLFF.

This chain uses TRBV6-5 with TRBJ1-1; D possibly corresponds to TRBD1 (5 bases). The germline V gene has CDR1 MNHEY and CDR2 SVGAGI. The length of the CDR3 is 14 residues. With 7 bases removed from V and 6 bases from J, the gap between germline ends came to 18 bases. CDR3 residues: CASKKWAGPPEAFF. In nucleotides, the CDR3 is TGTGCCAGCAAGAAATGGGCAGGGCCCCCTGAAGCTTTCTTT.

This chain joins TRBV12-3 or TRBV12-4 and TRBJ2-7; D is perhaps TRBD2 (5 bases). The CDR3 has 12 residues. Trimming took 2 bases from V and 5 from J, leaving 7 bases between them. The CDR3 bases are TGTGCCAGCAGTTTACGGGGTGACGAGCAGTACTTC. This encodes CASSLRGDEQYF.

V usage is TRBV7-2 and J usage is TRBJ1-2; TRBD1 is a possible D gene (6 bases). Trimming left V 4 bases short and J 4 bases short, with 16 bases between. CDR1 is SGHTA and CDR2 is FQGNSA in the germline V gene. The CDR3 length is 15 residues. The CDR3 DNA follows: TGTGCCAGCAGCTCCGGGACACCGCCAATCTATGGCTACACCTTC. Amino acids: CASSSGTPPIYGYTF.

The chain links TRBV2 to TRBJ2-1; 7 nucleotides agree with TRBD1. This CDR3 has 16 residues. Germline lookup yields CDR1 SNHLY and CDR2 FYNNEI. V gave up 6 bases and J gave up 0 bases; unmatched junction bases: 8. The chain's CDR3 is CASRAQGQFSYNEQFF. DNA of the CDR3: TGTGCCAGCAGAGCCCAGGGACAGTTCTCCTACAATGAGCAGTTCTTC.

V gene TRBV29-1 combines with J gene TRBJ2-3; D gene unclear. In germline, CDR1 is SQVTM, CDR2 ANQGSEA. This CDR3 region has 13 residues. With 3 bases removed from V and 2 bases from J, the gap between germline ends came to 9 bases. The CDR3 DNA reads TGCAGCGTTGAGGAGCAGCCCACAGATACGCAGTATTTT. Its protein is CSVEEQPTDTQYF.

The gene calls are TRBV6-6 and TRBJ2-7; TRBD2 agrees at 7 bases. CDR1 is MNHNY, CDR2 SVGAGI, per germline (reference sequence). After removal of 2 bases from V and 7 bases from J, the junction contained 8 bases not matched to a gene. CDR3 length: 14 residues. CDR3 nucleotides: TGTGCCAGCAGTTACCGACTAGCTGAGGGGGAGCAGTACTTC. Encoded protein: CASSYRLAEGEQYF.

V gene TRBV28 combines with J gene TRBJ2-5; 10 nucleotides line up with TRBD1. The junction had 8 bases not matched to a gene; V was cut back by 5 bases and J by 5 bases. Germline values: CDR1 MDHEN, CDR2 SYDVKM. The CDR3 is made up of 15 amino acids. This chain's CDR3 is CASSVPTGGSETQYF. The CDR3 DNA follows: TGTGCCAGCAGTGTACCGACAGGGGGCAGTGAGACCCAGTACTTC.

The rearrangement joins TRBV11-2 to TRBJ1-5, with D tentatively TRBD1 (6 bases). Germline V gene data show CDR1 as SGHAT and CDR2 as FQNNGV. The germline V and J ends were trimmed by 6 bases and 3 bases, with 12 bases remaining between them. The CDR3 sequence is 14 residues long. CDR3 DNA sequence: TGTGCCAGCAGTCGAGACAGGTTCAATCAGCCCCAGCATTTT. Translation gives CASSRDRFNQPQHF.

The rearrangement links TRBV7-8 to TRBJ1-6, with 9 nucleotides matching TRBD1. The CDR3 covers 18 residues. The junction had 10 bases not matched to a gene; V was cut back by 0 bases and J by 7 bases. Germline lookup yields CDR1 SGHVS and CDR2 FQNEAQ. CDR3 region: CASSLAGQGRLQNSPLHF. The CDR3, as DNA: TGTGCCAGCAGCTTAGCCGGACAGGGGCGCCTACAGAATTCACCCCTCCACTTT.

This clone was counted a single time. The chain carries TRBV7-3 and TRBJ2-1; the D is unclear. V was cut by 5 bases and J by 7 bases, with 9 bases left in between. The CDR3 contains 12 residues. CDR1 is SGHTA, CDR2 FQGTGA, per germline. CDR3 nucleotides: TGTGCCAGCAGCACCACACGTAATGAGCAGTTCTTC. Encoded protein: CASSTTRNEQFF.

The V gene is TRBV28, the J gene TRBJ2-1; the match to TRBD2 covers 16 bases. The germline V gene encodes CDR1 MDHEN and CDR2 SYDVKM. With 5 bases clipped from V and 13 bases from J, the junction kept 11 bases outside the gene matches. The CDR3 totals 16 residues. This CDR3 is CASSPVGTSGGAVQFF. The CDR3 coding sequence is TGTGCCAGCAGTCCCGTCGGGACTAGCGGGGGGGCCGTCCAGTTCTTC.

V usage is TRBV5-4 and J usage is TRBJ2-3; tentative D call: TRBD2 (5 bases). This CDR3 region has 15 residues. The germline V and J ends were trimmed by 4 bases and 0 bases, with 12 bases remaining between them. Germline V gives CDR1 SGHNT, CDR2 YYREEE (reference sequence). The CDR3 DNA reads as TGTGCCAGCAGCACCGGAGTAGCGAGCACAGATACGCAGTATTTT. Translated, it gives CASSTGVASTDTQYF. Variable domain in full (rest from reference TRBV5-4 and TRBJ2-3): ETGVTQSPTHLIKTRGQQVTLRCSSQSGHNTVSWYQQALGQGPQFIFQYYREEENGRGNFPPRFSGLQFPNYSSELNVNALELDDSALYLCASSTGVASTDTQYFGPGTRLTVL.

This clone has just a few counts. J is TRBJ2-5 and V is TRBV24-1; a possible D gene is TRBD2 (5 bases). CDR1 and CDR2 from the germline V gene are KGHDR and SFDVKD. The CDR3 totals 14 residues. Trimming stripped 3 bases from V and 0 bases from J, with 7 bases between. The CDR3 spells CATSDSGYQETQYF. The DNA of the CDR3 is TGTGCCACCAGTGATAGCGGTTACCAAGAGACCCAGTACTTC.

This chain joins TRBV6-6 and TRBJ2-3; TRBD1 agrees at 10 bases. From germline, CDR1 is MNHNY and CDR2 SVGAGI (reference sequence). The CDR3 contains 15 residues. V dropped 0 bases and J dropped 5; count of bases not matched to a gene: 2. CDR3 sequence: CASSYSGQGRDTQYF. For the CDR3, the DNA is TGTGCCAGCAGTTACTCGGGACAGGGGAGAGATACGCAGTATTTT.

The chain combines TRBV27 with TRBJ1-3; 8 nucleotides agree with TRBD1. V lost 5 bases, J lost 3 bases, and 9 bases stayed unmatched. The CDR3 covers 16 residues. Per the germline V gene, CDR1 is MNHEY and CDR2 is SMNVEV (reference sequence). The CDR3 reads CASSPSGQGNGNTIYF. In DNA, the CDR3 is TGTGCCAGCAGTCCATCCGGACAGGGTAATGGAAACACCATATATTTT.

The chain uses TRBV10-3 and TRBJ1-2; TRBD1 is a possible D gene (5 bases). Looked up from germline, CDR1 is ENHRY and CDR2 is SYGVKD. V lost 2 bases, J lost 4 bases, and 11 bases lay in between. CDR3 length equals 14 residues. The CDR3 DNA is TGTGCCATCAGTGAGCAGGGTCCGGGCTATGGCTACACCTTC. Translation gives CAISEQGPGYGYTF.

The chain uses TRBV4-2 and TRBJ1-2, with 7 bases identical to TRBD1. Unmatched junction bases numbered 14, after V lost 4 bases and J lost 3 bases. This CDR3 spans 17 amino acids. Germline CDR1 is LGHNA and CDR2 is YNFKEQ. In DNA form, the CDR3 reads TGTGCCAGCAGCCCCGCTAGACAGGGAAGGGGAGACTATGGCTACACCTTC. This encodes CASSPARQGRGDYGYTF.

This chain connects TRBV24-1 to TRBJ1-5, with D tentatively TRBD1 (6 bases). Germline V gene data show CDR1 as KGHDR and CDR2 as SFDVKD. V was cut by 3 bases and J by 6 bases, with 14 bases left in between. This CDR3 has 15 residues. As DNA, the CDR3 is TGTGCCACCAGTGATCAACAGGGTATTGGTCAGCCCCAGCATTTT. Protein: CATSDQQGIGQPQHF.